One sample yielded the 24 T cell receptor beta chains listed below, sequenced in a study of shared clonotypes between healthy human individuals. Only in-frame clones appear in the TCRdb table, and some are missing; sequencing was by immunoSEQ multiplex PCR. The sample contains hundreds of thousands of clones, 95% to 96% of which appear only once. CD45RO-negative, CCR7-selected cells formed the naive CD8 fraction, which excluded terminally differentiated effector memory CD45RA+ cells. Specimen: naive CD8+ T cells sorted from blood. The receptors derive from a woman in her twenties or thirties in good health.

About this clone: Different DNA sequences within this sample yield the same CDR3. V is TRBV5-1 and J is TRBJ1-4; maybe TRBD1 (6 bases). Between the trimmed V and J ends, which lost 4 bases and 5 bases, there was a span of 12 bases. Germline assignment: CDR1 SGHRS and CDR2 YFSETQ. This CDR3 spans 14 amino acids. CDR3 sequence reads: CASSQGTANEKLFF. CDR3 coding DNA: TGCGCCAGCAGCCAGGGGACGGCGAATGAAAAACTGTTTTTT.

This chain links TRBV9 with TRBJ2-5; 11 bases line up with TRBD2. The CDR3 extends over 13 amino acids. J was trimmed by 11 bases and V by 3 bases; bases with no gene match: 6. CDR1 and CDR2 from the germline V gene are SGDLS and YYNGEE. CDR3 nucleotide sequence: TGTGCCAGCAGCGACACTAGCGGGAGAGAGCAGTACTTC. Its protein is CASSDTSGREQYF.

The chain links TRBV5-1 to TRBJ2-7, with 9 bases that match TRBD1. This CDR3 region has 14 residues. Germline V gene sequence: CDR1 SGHRS, CDR2 YFSETQ. The V gene end was trimmed by 4 bases and the J gene end by 2 bases; junction bases not matched to a gene: 4. CDR3 region: CASSETGGAYEQYF. CDR3 in DNA: TGCGCCAGCAGCGAGACAGGGGGAGCCTACGAGCAGTACTTC.

V usage is TRBV28 and J usage is TRBJ1-1; no firm D call. The germline V gene encodes CDR1 MDHEN and CDR2 SYDVKM. The CDR3 length is 15 residues. Trimming took 3 bases from V and 0 from J, leaving 11 bases between them. CDR3 region: CASSFASTMNTEAFF. CDR3 bases: TGTGCCAGCAGTTTTGCCAGTACCATGAACACTGAAGCTTTCTTT.

This sequence joins TRBV28 and TRBJ1-1; the D is unclear. V lost 3 bases and J 11 bases, leaving 10 bases between the germline ends. The CDR3 has 11 amino acids. CDR1 and CDR2 from the germline V gene are MDHEN and SYDVKM. As DNA, the CDR3 is TGTGCCAGCAGTTTCGGCCCATTGGCTTTCTTT. It codes for CASSFGPLAFF.

The chain joins TRBV28 to TRBJ1-2; D is uncertain. This CDR3 is built from 15 residues. The germline V gene encodes CDR1 MDHEN and CDR2 SYDVKM. V dropped 7 bases and J dropped 6 bases, with 21 bases sitting between them. DNA of the CDR3: TGTGCCAGCACCTCGATCGCTAACATCGTAGATGGCTACACCTTC. It is translated as CASTSIANIVDGYTF.

The chain carries TRBV6-5 and TRBJ1-2; TRBD1 might be the D (6 bases). V lost 10 bases, J lost 3 bases, and 21 bases lay in between. The CDR3 totals 15 residues. Germline V gene sequence: CDR1 MNHEY, CDR2 SVGAGI. For the CDR3, the DNA is TGTGCCACCTTAGGGGCAGGGGAGGAATACTATGGCTACACCTTC. Translation: CATLGAGEEYYGYTF.

The sample holds one count of this clone. The chain has TRBV27 and TRBJ2-1; D uncertain. The ends were cut back, 7 bases at V and 3 bases at J, with 10 bases in the middle. CDR1 MNHEY and CDR2 SMNVEV come from the germline V gene (reference sequence). This CDR3 is 13 amino acids long. The CDR3 is CASTDSIYNEQFF. As DNA, the CDR3 is TGTGCCAGCACGGATTCCATCTACAATGAGCAGTTCTTC.

V and J are TRBV5-6 and TRBJ2-3; D may match TRBD1 or TRBD2 (5 bases each). Trimming pared 4 bases from V and 1 base from J, leaving 22 bases between. Per the germline V gene, CDR1 is SGHDT and CDR2 is YYEEEE. The CDR3 runs to 18 residues. The chain's CDR3 is CASSLSGWMGVGTDTQYF. DNA of the CDR3: TGTGCCAGCAGCCTGTCGGGCTGGATGGGGGTCGGCACAGATACGCAGTATTTT.

The J gene is TRBJ2-3, the V gene TRBV20-1; D remains ambiguous. The V and J ends lost 0 bases and 11 bases respectively, with 9 bases between them. CDR3 size: 11 residues. Germline assignment: CDR1 DFQATT and CDR2 SNEGSKA (reference sequence). CDR3 in amino acids: CSAREGLLQYF. The CDR3 bases are TGCAGTGCTAGAGAGGGTCTTTTGCAGTATTTT.

Only one count was recorded for this clone. The gene calls are TRBV28 and TRBJ1-1; 8 nucleotides line up with TRBD1. In germline, CDR1 is MDHEN, CDR2 SYDVKM. V lost 3 bases and J lost 3; bases outside the gene matches: 9. This CDR3 has 16 amino acids. The CDR3 loop is CASSFSQQGGDTEAFF. CDR3 coding DNA: TGTGCCAGCAGTTTCTCCCAACAGGGGGGGGACACTGAAGCTTTCTTT.

V gene TRBV7-8 combines with J gene TRBJ1-4, with TRBD1 identical over 10 bases. V gave up 6 bases and J gave up 0 bases; unmatched junction bases: 16. This CDR3 has 20 amino acids. The germline V gene has CDR1 SGHVS and CDR2 FQNEAQ. The CDR3 bases are TGTGCCAGCAGTCAAGCCGGGACAGGGGAGGGGCGAGCAACTAATGAAAAACTGTTTTTT. It is translated as CASSQAGTGEGRATNEKLFF. The whole variable domain, filled in from reference TRBV7-8 and TRBJ1-4, reads GAGVSQSPRYKVAKRGQDVALRCDPISGHVSLFWYQQALGQGPEFLTYFQNEAQLDKSGLPSDRFFAERPEGSVSTLKIQRTQQEDSAVYLCASSQAGTGEGRATNEKLFFGSGTQLSVL.

V is TRBV5-4 and J is TRBJ2-7, with a possible D match to TRBD2 (6 bases). CDR1 and CDR2 from the germline V gene are SGHNT and YYREEE (reference sequence). V was pared by 9 bases and J by 6 bases, with 16 bases between. The CDR3 is 12 residues long. The CDR3 loop is CATTPGVGEQYF. The CDR3 DNA follows: TGTGCCACCACCCCGGGGGTTGGCGAGCAGTACTTC.

The chain carries TRBV28 and TRBJ2-1, with 16 bases that match TRBD2. The CDR3 covers 17 residues. CDR1 is MDHEN, CDR2 SYDVKM, per germline. Trimming removed 5 bases from V and 4 bases from J; junction bases left unmatched: 5. The CDR3 coding sequence is TGTGCCAGCAGTAGCGGGACTAGCGGGAGGGGGTACAATGAGCAGTTCTTC. Its translation is CASSSGTSGRGYNEQFF.

This chain links TRBV6-5 with TRBJ2-7; TRBD1 agrees at 8 bases. The V segment lost 8 bases and the J segment 0 bases; nucleotides outside the gene matches: 9. The CDR3 has 15 amino acids. CDR1 and CDR2 from the germline V gene are MNHEY and SVGAGI. CDR3 protein: CASAVEGQGSYEQYF. Written as DNA, the CDR3 is TGTGCCAGCGCCGTCGAAGGACAGGGCTCCTACGAGCAGTACTTC.

This clone was recorded only once. The CDR3 sequence is CASSFRGLYEQYF. In DNA form, the CDR3 reads TGTGCCAGCAGTTTCCGGGGGCTCTACGAGCAGTACTTC. V is TRBV27 and J is TRBJ2-5; D possibly matches TRBD1 or TRBD2 (6 bases each). The J call is uncertain, as TRBJ2-7 better fits the DNA end. The length of the CDR3 is 13 residues. CDR1 and CDR2 from the germline V gene are MNHEY and SMNVEV (reference sequence).

The rearrangement uses TRBV10-3 and TRBJ2-1, with TRBD1 matching over 9 bases. From germline, CDR1 is ENHRY and CDR2 SYGVKD. The length of the CDR3 is 15 residues. Trimming at V came to 4 bases and at J to 3 bases, leaving 4 bases not matched to a gene. CDR3 DNA sequence: TGTGCCATCAGTGGGGACAGGGAGGGCTACAATGAGCAGTTCTTC. It yields the protein CAISGDREGYNEQFF.

The genes are TRBV14 and TRBJ2-1, with TRBD1 as a possible D gene (6 bases). This CDR3 comprises 16 residues. V lost 0 bases, J lost 6 bases, and 15 bases lay in between. CDR1 SGHDN and CDR2 FVKESK come from the germline V gene. The CDR3 here is CASSQETLGGFNEQFF. Written as DNA, the CDR3 is TGTGCCAGCAGCCAAGAAACACTAGGGGGTTTCAATGAGCAGTTCTTC.

Turning to this clone: At one end, the junction sequence differs from germline, possibly due to a read error. The rearrangement joins TRBV6-1 to TRBJ1-1; D call uncertain. Germline lookup yields CDR1 MNHNS and CDR2 SASEGT. The CDR3 loop spans 17 amino acids. CDR3 amino acids: CASSALDGAHRNPEAFF. DNA for the CDR3: TGTGCCAGCAGTGCATTAGACGGTGCCCATAGGAACCCTGAAGCTTTCTTT.

The V and J genes are TRBV28 and TRBJ2-7; 7 bases match TRBD2. The CDR3 has 18 amino acids. With V trimmed by 6 bases and J by 5 bases, 22 bases remained unmatched. Germline values: CDR1 MDHEN, CDR2 SYDVKM. CDR3 protein: CASSTGIQSGTIADEQYF. In nucleotides, the CDR3 is TGTGCCAGCAGCACCGGGATTCAAAGCGGGACCATTGCGGACGAGCAGTACTTC.

In regard to this clone: A read error may account for a junction end that differs from germline. The rearrangement joins TRBV28 to TRBJ2-7; 10 bases agree with TRBD2. In germline, CDR1 is MDHEN, CDR2 SYDVKM. The CDR3 spans 14 residues. The CDR3 DNA reads as TGTGCCAGCACTTTAGCGGGAGGCCCCCTCGAGCAGTACTTC. This encodes CASTLAGGPLEQYF. Complete variable domain (other parts from reference TRBV28 and TRBJ2-7): DVKVTQSSRYLVKRTGEKVFLECVQDMDHENMFWYRQDPGLGLRLIYFSYDVKMKEKGDIPEGYSVSREKKERFSLILESASTNQTSMYLCASTLAGGPLEQYFGPGTRLTVT.

The V and J genes are TRBV27 and TRBJ2-2; tentative D call: TRBD1 (7 bases). V was clipped by 4 bases and J by 7 bases, with 22 bases between them. Per germline, CDR1 MNHEY and CDR2 SMNVEV (reference sequence). This CDR3 spans 17 amino acids. CDR3 in DNA: TGTGCCAGCAGTTACCGGGACAGCGACGCCGGGGGCGGGGAGCTGTTTTTT. Translated: CASSYRDSDAGGGELFF.

This clone was seen just once. The V and J genes are TRBV27 and TRBJ1-1; D is ambiguous. The CDR3 is 16 residues long. Germline assignment: CDR1 MNHEY and CDR2 SMNVEV (reference sequence). Between the trimmed V and J ends, which lost 2 bases and 1 base, there was a span of 14 bases. CDR3 amino acids: CASSLGLGKKNTEAFF. CDR3 DNA: TGTGCCAGCAGTTTAGGGCTAGGCAAAAAGAACACTGAAGCTTTCTTT.

V and J are TRBV28 and TRBJ2-3; D gene ambiguous. Germline values: CDR1 MDHEN, CDR2 SYDVKM. The V and J ends lost 2 bases and 5 bases respectively, with 8 bases between them. CDR3 length: 13 amino acids. CDR3 in amino acids: CASSLEGGDTQYF. The CDR3 bases are TGTGCCAGCAGTTTAGAAGGTGGAGATACGCAGTATTTT.